This T cell receptor beta chain is drawn from a study of shared clonotypes between healthy human individuals. Study context: The cohort comprised a couple of women and a few men. Their ages spanned 18 to 49 years. Study-wide findings and caveats: Depth was large, yet rarefaction showed that sorted-subset sequencing was incomplete. Genetic and exposure-history diversity was limited by the few donors. Sequencing depth was predicted to influence how clonotypes are shared among donors.

The CDR3 spans 15 residues. Germline V lookup: CDR1 SSHAT, CDR2 FNYEAQ (reference sequence). With respect to this clone: Its antigen remains unknown. A junction boundary mismatches the germline segment, possibly from a read error.

The method was immunoSEQ multiplex PCR; TCRdb's version includes in-frame clones alone and lacks a portion of them. The table lists about 1.5 million clones, around 97% of them singletons. The receptor's source is a man younger than 40 in good health. Specimen: naive CD4+ T cells sorted from blood. Subset here: CD45RA+ positively selected. The V call is TRBV7-7, the J call TRBJ2-3, with 10 nucleotides matching TRBD2. CDR3 sequence (DNA): TGTGCTAGCAGCTTAGCGGGGGGACTAGCTGATACGCAGTATTTT. It is translated as CASSLAGGLADTQYF. Supplemented by reference TRBV7-7 and TRBJ2-3, the full variable domain reads GAGVSQSPRYKVTKRGQDVTLRCDPISSHATLYWYQQALGQGPEFLTYFNYEAQPDKSGLPSDRFSAERPEGSISTLTIQRTEQRDSAMYRCASSLAGGLADTQYFGPGTRLTVL.